The sequence of this T cell receptor (beta chain) was determined in a study of Ad26.COV2.S vaccination and SARS-CoV-2 variants. Study details: Ad26.COV2.S shots went into the muscle once or twice, 56 days apart.

Noted treatment: roughly 18 received Ad26.COV2.S at low or high dose, single or two shots; roughly five received placebo; per-sample allocation not given. At day 63 after the first vaccine or placebo injection, samples were drawn. Whoever gave the sample was an adult aged 18-55 years in Boston. Points from the study as a whole: Participants given vaccine showed non-spike TCR breadth similar to that of placebo recipients.

With respect to this clone: Its matching antigen is unknown.

Trimming shortened V by 8 bases and J by 5 bases, and 15 bases separated the two germline ends. The germline gives CDR1 MDHEN, CDR2 SYDVKM. The CDR3 sequence is 14 residues long. The table came from immunoSEQ multiplex PCR; TCRdb's copy has only in-frame clones and leaves some out. The table shows some 290,000 clones, with around 81% occurring only once. V gene TRBV28 combines with J gene TRBJ2-2; weak D call: TRBD1 (5 bases). The source material was peripheral blood, sampled in a trial of Ad26.COV2.S vaccine versus placebo. This sequence was found in a person between 18 and 65 years old who received the Ad26.COV2.S COVID-19 vaccine or a placebo. The CDR3 sequence is CASSPGIGTGELFF. CDR3 coding DNA: TGTGCCAGCTCTCCAGGGATAGGGACCGGGGAGCTGTTTTTT. The complete variable domain, with remaining parts taken from reference TRBV28 and TRBJ2-2, reads DVKVTQSSRYLVKRTGEKVFLECVQDMDHENMFWYRQDPGLGLRLIYFSYDVKMKEKGDIPEGYSVSREKKERFSLILESASTNQTSMYLCASSPGIGTGELFFGEGSRLTVL.